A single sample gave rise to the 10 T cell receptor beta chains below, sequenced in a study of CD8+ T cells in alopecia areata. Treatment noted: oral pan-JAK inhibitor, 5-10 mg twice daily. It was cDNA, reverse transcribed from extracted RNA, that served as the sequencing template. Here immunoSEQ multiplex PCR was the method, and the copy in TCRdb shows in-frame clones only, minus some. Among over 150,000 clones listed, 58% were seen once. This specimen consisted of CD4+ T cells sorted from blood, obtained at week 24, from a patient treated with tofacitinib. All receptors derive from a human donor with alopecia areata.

The CDR3 spells CASSLELRSGANVLTF. The CDR3, as DNA: TGTGCCAGCAGCTTGGAGCTCCGCTCTGGGGCCAACGTCCTGACTTTC. The chain joins TRBV5-6 to TRBJ2-6, with D uncertain. Trimming removed 0 bases from V and 0 bases from J, with 7 bases in between. The V gene's germline CDR1 is SGHDT and CDR2 YYEEEE. The CDR3 length is 16 residues.

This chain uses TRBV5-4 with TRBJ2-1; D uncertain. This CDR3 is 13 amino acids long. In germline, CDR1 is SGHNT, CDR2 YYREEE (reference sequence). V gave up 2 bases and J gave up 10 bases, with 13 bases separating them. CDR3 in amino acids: CASSFAPSQEQFF. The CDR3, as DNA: TGTGCCAGCAGCTTCGCCCCCAGCCAGGAGCAGTTCTTC.

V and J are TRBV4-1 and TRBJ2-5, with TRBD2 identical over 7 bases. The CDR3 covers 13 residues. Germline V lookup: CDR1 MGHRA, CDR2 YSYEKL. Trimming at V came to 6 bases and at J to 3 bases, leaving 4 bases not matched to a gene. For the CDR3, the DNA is TGCGCCAGCAGTCCACTAGCGAAAGAGACCCAGTACTTC. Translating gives CASSPLAKETQYF.

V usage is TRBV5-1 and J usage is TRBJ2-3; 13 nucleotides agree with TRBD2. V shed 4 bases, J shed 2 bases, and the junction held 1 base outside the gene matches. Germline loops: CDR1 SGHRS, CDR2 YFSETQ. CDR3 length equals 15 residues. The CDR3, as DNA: TGCGCCAGCAGCGGACTAGCGGGAGACACAGATACGCAGTATTTT. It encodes CASSGLAGDTDTQYF.

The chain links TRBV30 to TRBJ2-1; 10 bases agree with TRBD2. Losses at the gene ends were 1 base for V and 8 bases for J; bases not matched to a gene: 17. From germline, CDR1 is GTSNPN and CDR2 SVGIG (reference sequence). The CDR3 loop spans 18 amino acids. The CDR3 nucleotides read TGTGCCTGGAGTGGAACTTTACGGGCTAGCGGGAGAGGAGATGAGCAGTTCTTC. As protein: CAWSGTLRASGRGDEQFF.

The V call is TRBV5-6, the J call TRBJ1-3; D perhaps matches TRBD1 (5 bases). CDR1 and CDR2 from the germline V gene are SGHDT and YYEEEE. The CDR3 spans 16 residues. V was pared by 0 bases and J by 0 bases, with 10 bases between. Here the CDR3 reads CASSLDRFFSGNTIYF. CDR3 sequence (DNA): TGTGCCAGCAGCTTGGACAGGTTCTTCTCTGGAAACACCATATATTTT. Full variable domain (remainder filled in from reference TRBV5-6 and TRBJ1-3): DAGVTQSPTHLIKTRGQQVTLRCSPKSGHDTVSWYQQALGQGPQFIFQYYEEEERQRGNFPDRFSGHQFPNYSSELNVNALLLGDSALYLCASSLDRFFSGNTIYFGEGSWLTVV.

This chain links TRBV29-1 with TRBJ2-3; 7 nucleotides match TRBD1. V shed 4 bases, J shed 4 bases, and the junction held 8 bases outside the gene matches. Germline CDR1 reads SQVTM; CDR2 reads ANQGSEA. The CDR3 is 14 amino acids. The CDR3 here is CSVGKLTGADTQYF. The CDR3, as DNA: TGCAGCGTTGGGAAGCTCACAGGGGCAGATACGCAGTATTTT.

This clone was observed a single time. The CDR3 is CASSPEGAQDSPLHF. For the CDR3, the DNA is TGTGCCAGCTCGCCGGAGGGGGCTCAGGATTCACCCCTCCACTTT. The chain recombines TRBV18 with TRBJ1-6, with 7 bases matching TRBD1. Trimming removed 6 bases from V and 8 bases from J; junction bases left unmatched: 10. Per germline, CDR1 KGHSH and CDR2 LQKENI. This CDR3 has 15 amino acids.

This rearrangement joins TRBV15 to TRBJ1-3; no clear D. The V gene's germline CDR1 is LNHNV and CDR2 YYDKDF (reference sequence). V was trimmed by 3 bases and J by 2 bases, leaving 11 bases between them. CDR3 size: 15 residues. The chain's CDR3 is CATSSSRITGNTIYF. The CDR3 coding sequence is TGTGCCACCAGCAGTTCCAGGATAACTGGAAACACCATATATTTT. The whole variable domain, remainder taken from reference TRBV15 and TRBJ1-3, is DAMVIQNPRYQVTQFGKPVTLSCSQTLNHNVMYWYQQKSSQAPKLLFHYYDKDFNNEADTPDNFQSRRPNTSFCFLDIRSPGLGDTAMYLCATSSSRITGNTIYFGEGSWLTVV.

CDR3 DNA sequence: TGTGCCTCAGCCGGACAGGAGGAAGGGTACGAGCAGTACTTC. As protein: CASAGQEEGYEQYF. The chain recombines TRBV10-3 with TRBJ2-7, with TRBD1 matching over 7 bases. This CDR3 has 14 amino acids. CDR1 and CDR2 from the germline V gene are ENHRY and SYGVKD. J was trimmed by 4 bases and V by 11 bases; bases with no gene match: 14.